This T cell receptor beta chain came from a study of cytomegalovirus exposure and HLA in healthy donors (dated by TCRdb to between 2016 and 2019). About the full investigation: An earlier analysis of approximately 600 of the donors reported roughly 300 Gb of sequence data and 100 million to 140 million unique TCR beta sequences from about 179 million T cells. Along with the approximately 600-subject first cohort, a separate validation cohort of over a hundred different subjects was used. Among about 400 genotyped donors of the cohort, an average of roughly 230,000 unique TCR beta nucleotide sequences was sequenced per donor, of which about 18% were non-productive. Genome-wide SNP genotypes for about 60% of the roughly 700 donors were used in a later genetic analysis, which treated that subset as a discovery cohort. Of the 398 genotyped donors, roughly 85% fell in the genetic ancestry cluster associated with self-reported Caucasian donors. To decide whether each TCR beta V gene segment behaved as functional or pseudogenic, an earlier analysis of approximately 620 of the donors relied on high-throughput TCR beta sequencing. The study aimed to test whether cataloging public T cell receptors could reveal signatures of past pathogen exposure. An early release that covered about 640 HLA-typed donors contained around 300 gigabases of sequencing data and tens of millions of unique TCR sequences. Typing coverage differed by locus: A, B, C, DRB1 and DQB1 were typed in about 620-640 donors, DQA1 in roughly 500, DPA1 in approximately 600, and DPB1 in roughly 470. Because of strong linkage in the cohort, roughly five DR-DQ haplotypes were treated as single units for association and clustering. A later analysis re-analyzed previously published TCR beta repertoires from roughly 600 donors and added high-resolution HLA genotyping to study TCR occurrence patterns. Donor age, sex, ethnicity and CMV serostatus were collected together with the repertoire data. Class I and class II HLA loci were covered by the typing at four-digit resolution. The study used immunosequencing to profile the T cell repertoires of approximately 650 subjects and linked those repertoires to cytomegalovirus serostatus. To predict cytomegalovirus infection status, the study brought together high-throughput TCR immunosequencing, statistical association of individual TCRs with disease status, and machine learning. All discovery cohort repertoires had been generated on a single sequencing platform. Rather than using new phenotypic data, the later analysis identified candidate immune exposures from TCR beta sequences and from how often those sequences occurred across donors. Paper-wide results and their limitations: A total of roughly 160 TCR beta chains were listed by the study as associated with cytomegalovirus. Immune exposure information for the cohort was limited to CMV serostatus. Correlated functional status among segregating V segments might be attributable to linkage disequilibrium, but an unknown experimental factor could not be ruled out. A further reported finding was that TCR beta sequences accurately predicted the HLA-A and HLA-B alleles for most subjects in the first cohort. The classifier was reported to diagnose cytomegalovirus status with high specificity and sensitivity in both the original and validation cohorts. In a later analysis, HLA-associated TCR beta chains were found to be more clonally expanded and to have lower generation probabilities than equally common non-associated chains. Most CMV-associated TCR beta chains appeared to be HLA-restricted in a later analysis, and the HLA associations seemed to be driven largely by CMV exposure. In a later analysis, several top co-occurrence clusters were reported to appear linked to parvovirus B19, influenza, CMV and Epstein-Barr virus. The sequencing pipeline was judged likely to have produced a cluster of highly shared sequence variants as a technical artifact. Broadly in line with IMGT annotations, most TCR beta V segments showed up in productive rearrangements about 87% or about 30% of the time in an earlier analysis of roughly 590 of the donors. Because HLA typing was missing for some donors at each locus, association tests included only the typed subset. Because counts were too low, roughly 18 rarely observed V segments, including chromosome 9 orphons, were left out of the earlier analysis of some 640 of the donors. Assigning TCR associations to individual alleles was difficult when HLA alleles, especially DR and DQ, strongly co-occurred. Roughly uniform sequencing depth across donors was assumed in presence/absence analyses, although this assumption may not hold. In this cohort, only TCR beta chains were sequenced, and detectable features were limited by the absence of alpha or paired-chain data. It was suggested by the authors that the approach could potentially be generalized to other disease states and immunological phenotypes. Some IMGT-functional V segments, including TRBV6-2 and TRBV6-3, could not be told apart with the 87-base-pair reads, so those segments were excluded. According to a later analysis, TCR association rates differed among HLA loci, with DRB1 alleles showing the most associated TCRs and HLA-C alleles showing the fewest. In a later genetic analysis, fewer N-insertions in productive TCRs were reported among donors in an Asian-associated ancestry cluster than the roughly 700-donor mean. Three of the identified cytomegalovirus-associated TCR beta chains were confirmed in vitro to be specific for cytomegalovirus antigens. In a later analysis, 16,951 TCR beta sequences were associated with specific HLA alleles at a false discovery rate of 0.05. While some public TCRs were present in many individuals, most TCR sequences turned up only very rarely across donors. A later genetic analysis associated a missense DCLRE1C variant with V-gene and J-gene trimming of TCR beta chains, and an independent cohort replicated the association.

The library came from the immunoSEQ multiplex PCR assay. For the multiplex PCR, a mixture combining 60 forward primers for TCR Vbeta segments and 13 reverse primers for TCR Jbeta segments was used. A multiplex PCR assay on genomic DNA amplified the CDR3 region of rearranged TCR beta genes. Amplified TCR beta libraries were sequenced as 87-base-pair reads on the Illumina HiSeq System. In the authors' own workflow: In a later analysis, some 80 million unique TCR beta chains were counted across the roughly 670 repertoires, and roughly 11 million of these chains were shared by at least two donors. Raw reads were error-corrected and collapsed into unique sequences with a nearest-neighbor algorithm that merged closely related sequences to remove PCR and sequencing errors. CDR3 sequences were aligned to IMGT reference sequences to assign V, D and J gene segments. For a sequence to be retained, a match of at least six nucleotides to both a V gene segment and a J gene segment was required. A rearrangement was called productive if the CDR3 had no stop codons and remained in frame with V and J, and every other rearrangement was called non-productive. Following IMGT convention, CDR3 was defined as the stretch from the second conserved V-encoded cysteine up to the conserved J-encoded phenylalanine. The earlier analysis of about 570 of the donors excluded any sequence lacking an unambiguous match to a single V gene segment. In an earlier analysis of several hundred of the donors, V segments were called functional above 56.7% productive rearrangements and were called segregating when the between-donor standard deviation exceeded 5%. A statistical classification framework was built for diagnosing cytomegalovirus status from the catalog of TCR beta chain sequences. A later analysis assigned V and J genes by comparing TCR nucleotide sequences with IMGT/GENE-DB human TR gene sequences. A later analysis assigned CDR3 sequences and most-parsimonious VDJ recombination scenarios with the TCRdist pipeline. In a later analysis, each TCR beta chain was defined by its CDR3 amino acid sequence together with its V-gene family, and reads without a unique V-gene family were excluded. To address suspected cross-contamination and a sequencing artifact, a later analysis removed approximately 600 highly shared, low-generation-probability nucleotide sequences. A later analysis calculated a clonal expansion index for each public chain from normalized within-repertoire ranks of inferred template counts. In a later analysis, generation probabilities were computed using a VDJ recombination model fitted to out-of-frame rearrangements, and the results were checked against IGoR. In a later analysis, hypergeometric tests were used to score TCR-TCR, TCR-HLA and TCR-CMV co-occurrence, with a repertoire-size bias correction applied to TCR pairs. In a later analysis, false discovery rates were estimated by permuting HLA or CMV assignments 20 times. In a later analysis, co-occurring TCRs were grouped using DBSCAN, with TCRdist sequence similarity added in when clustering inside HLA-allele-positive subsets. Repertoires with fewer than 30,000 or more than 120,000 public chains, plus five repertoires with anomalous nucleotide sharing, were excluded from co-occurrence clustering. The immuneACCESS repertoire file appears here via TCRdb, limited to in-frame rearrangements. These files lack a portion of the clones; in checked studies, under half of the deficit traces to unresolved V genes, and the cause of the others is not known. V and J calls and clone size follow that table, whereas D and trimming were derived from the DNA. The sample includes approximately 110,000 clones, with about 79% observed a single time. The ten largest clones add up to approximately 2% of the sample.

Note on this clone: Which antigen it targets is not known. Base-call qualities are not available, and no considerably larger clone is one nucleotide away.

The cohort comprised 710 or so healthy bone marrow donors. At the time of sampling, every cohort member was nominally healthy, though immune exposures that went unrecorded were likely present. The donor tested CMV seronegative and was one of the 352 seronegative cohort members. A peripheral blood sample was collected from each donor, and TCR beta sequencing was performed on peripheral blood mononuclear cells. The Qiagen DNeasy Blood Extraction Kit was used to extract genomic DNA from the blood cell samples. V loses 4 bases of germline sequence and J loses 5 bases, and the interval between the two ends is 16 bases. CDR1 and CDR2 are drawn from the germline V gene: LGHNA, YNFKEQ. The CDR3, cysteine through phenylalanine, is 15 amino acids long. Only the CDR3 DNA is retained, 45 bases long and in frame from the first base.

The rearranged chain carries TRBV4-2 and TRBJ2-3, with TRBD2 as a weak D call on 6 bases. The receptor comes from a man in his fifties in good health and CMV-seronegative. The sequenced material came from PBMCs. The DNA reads TGTGCCAGCAGCCGGGAGGTCTCGGCGGAAGATACGCAGTATTTT. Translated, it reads CASSREVSAEDTQYF.